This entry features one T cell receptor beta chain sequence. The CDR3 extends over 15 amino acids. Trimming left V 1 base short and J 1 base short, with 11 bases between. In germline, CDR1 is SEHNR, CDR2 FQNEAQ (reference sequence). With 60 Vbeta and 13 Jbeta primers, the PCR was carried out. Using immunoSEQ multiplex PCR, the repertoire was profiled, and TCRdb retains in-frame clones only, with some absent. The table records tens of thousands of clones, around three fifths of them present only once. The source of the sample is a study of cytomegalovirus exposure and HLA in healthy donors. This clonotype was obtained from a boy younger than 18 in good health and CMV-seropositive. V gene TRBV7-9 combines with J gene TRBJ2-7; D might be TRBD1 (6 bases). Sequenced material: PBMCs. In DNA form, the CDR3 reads TGTGCCAGCAGCTTAGGGCAGGGGCCTTCCTACGAGCAGTACTTC. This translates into CASSLGQGPSYEQYF.